This T cell receptor beta chain comes out of a study of spatial heterogeneity in lung cancer. Study in general: Alpha-chain sequences were consistently detected in smaller numbers than beta-chain sequences. Strong correlation was found between tumor-region TCR transcript counts and a T cell module score from matched bulk RNA-seq.

Losses at the gene ends were 5 bases for V and 2 bases for J; bases not matched to a gene: 7. The CDR3 loop spans 15 amino acids. From germline, CDR1 is PRHDT and CDR2 FYEKMQ (reference sequence). Described time point: sample taken at primary tumor resection. In each case, whole RNA from tumor, nontumor lung or frozen PBMC was sequenced unsorted. Whole-study findings and limits: Mutation tallies in tumors tracked expanded intratumoral alpha and beta TCR counts.

Individually, TCR cDNA molecules were each labelled with a unique molecular identifier. TCRdb fed the 5' RACE reads into MiXCR, producing one record per CDR3 protein. The sample lists about 18,000 distinct CDR3 sequences, roughly a tenth seen once, with roughly a fifth in the top ten. This clonotype was seen a handful of times. The antigen is undetermined. The library was designed around alpha chains, so this beta chain is a stray read whose abundance carries little weight. The J gene is TRBJ2-3, the V gene TRBV13, with 7 bases lining up with TRBD1. This TCR was sampled from a female donor with early-stage non-small cell lung cancer. The sample consisted of lung tumor tissue, taken at surgery. The CDR3 here is CASSLPGQLTDTQYF. In DNA, the CDR3 is TGTGCCAGCAGCCTTCCGGGACAGCTCACAGATACGCAGTATTTT.